This is a list of T cell receptor beta chains from one sample in a study of T cells in localized non-small cell lung cancer. Clones were sequenced by immunoSEQ multiplex PCR, and TCRdb holds only the in-frame ones, with some missing. The data show over 1,300 clones, approximately 24% seen once. The specimen comprised lung tumor tissue, sampled before any cancer treatment. The receptors shown here come from a male donor at least 60 years old with stage III squamous cell lung carcinoma. Both conserved end residues are part of each CDR3. A D gene is named only where the DNA matches it firmly. Not every row has a clone size; where given, it reads once, few, many or a size class.

J | size | V | D | CDR3 | DNA
TRBJ1-4 | . | TRBV6-1 | . | CASSEAEKGGGKLFF | TGTGCCAGCAGTGAAGCGGAAAAGGGGGGCGGGAAACTGTTTTTT
TRBJ1-5 | . | TRBV28 | . | CASKRGGNQPQHF | TGTGCCTCCAAAAGAGGGGGGAATCAGCCCCAGCATTTT
TRBJ1-4 | few | TRBV10-3 | . | CATESVATNEKLFF | TGTGCCACAGAAAGTGTAGCAACTAATGAAAAACTGTTTTTT
TRBJ1-1 | . | TRBV11-3 | . | CASSFGPEGTEAFF | TGTGCCAGCAGCTTTGGGCCCGAGGGGACTGAAGCTTTCTTT
TRBJ2-3 | few | TRBV11-3 | TRBD2 | CASSLELAGGRDTQYF | TGTGCCAGCAGCTTGGAACTAGCGGGGGGGCGAGATACGCAGTATTTT
TRBJ2-7 | . | TRBV19 | . | CASSILRGGQSYEQYF | TGTGCCAGTAGTATCCTTCGCGGGGGCCAGTCCTACGAGCAGTACTTC
TRBJ1-1 | medium-sized | TRBV6-8 | . | CASSYRRGAKNTEAFF | TGTGCCAGCAGTTATCGAAGGGGGGCCAAGAACACTGAAGCTTTCTTT
TRBJ2-2 | few | TRBV18 | . | CASSPIRGAHTGELFF | TGTGCCAGCTCACCAATCCGGGGCGCGCACACCGGGGAGCTGTTTTTT
TRBJ2-2 | medium-sized | TRBV11-3 | . | CASSTQGTNTGELFF | TGTGCCAGCAGCACACAGGGAACGAACACCGGGGAGCTGTTTTTT
TRBJ1-3 | . | TRBV19 | . | CASSIWRDSGNTIYF | TGTGCCAGTAGTATATGGAGAGACTCTGGAAACACCATATATTTT
TRBJ1-5 | . | TRBV28 | . | CASSFRSPTPQHF | TGTGCCAGCAGTTTCCGTTCCCCTACGCCCCAGCATTTT
TRBJ2-7 | . | TRBV11-3 | TRBD2 | CASSFTGGVSYEQYF | TGTGCCAGCAGCTTCACCGGGGGGGTCTCCTACGAGCAGTACTTC
TRBJ1-1 | few | TRBV11-3 | TRBD1 | CASSQWGQMNTEAFF | TGTGCCAGCAGCCAATGGGGACAGATGAACACTGAAGCTTTCTTT
TRBJ2-5 | . | TRBV18 | . | CASSPVDSQEAQYF | TGTGCCAGCTCACCAGTGGACAGCCAAGAGGCCCAGTACTTC
TRBJ1-3 | . | TRBV28 | . | CASSLAGQRVSGNTIYF | TGTGCCAGCTCACTCGCCGGACAGAGAGTCTCTGGAAACACCATATATTTT
TRBJ1-4 | few | TRBV6-8 | TRBD1 | CASSSPGQGSEKLFF | TGTGCCAGCAGTTCTCCCGGACAGGGATCTGAAAAACTGTTTTTT
TRBJ1-6 | few | TRBV6-8 | . | CASSYSGESPLHF | TGTGCCAGCAGTTACTCCGGGGAGTCACCCCTCCACTTT
TRBJ2-7 | few | TRBV6-8 | . | CASSPTSGYEQYF | TGTGCCAGCAGCCCTACCAGTGGCTACGAGCAGTACTTC
TRBJ1-1 | few | TRBV9 | . | CASSVEDGSTATEAFF | TGTGCCAGCAGCGTAGAGGATGGGAGCACGGCGACTGAAGCTTTCTTT
TRBJ1-5 | few | TRBV5-1 | . | CASSLEGYSNQPQHF | TGCGCCAGCAGCTTGGAGGGTTATAGCAATCAGCCCCAGCATTTT
TRBJ2-1 | . | TRBV6-4 | TRBD1 | CASSSGTGVDEQFF | TGTGCCAGCAGTTCCGGGACAGGGGTGGATGAGCAGTTCTTC
TRBJ2-2 | few | TRBV6-1 | . | CASSETAGELFF | TGTGCCAGCAGTGAAACTGCCGGGGAGCTGTTTTTT
TRBJ2-2 | few | TRBV7-6 | TRBD2 | CASSSLLAGGPEELFF | TGTGCCAGCAGCTCTTTACTAGCGGGGGGGCCAGAGGAGCTGTTTTTT
TRBJ1-2 | medium-sized | TRBV6-8 | TRBD1 | CASTDGQVRGYTF | TGTGCCAGCACCGATGGACAGGTGCGCGGCTACACCTTC
TRBJ1-1 | . | TRBV7-1 | TRBD1 | CASSAPGTVEAFF | TGTGCCAGCAGCGCCCCCGGGACAGTTGAAGCTTTCTTT
TRBJ2-7 | few | TRBV19 | TRBD2 | CASSNPPGLAPYEQYF | TGTGCCAGTAGCAACCCTCCGGGACTAGCCCCCTACGAGCAGTACTTC
TRBJ1-1 | medium-sized | TRBV7-2 | . | CASSLTGGTEAFF | TGTGCCAGCAGCTTAACCGGGGGCACTGAAGCTTTCTTT
TRBJ1-2 | few | TRBV6-8 | . | CASTRDGNYAGYTF | TGTGCCAGCACTCGGGACGGGAACTATGCGGGCTACACCTTC
TRBJ2-3 | . | TRBV29-1 | . | CSVSQGGTDTQYF | TGCAGCGTTTCACAGGGAGGCACAGATACGCAGTATTTT
TRBJ1-2 | few | TRBV11-3 | . | CASSLVGGLPGYTF | TGTGCCAGCAGCTTGGTTGGGGGGCTGCCTGGCTACACCTTC
TRBJ2-7 | . | TRBV11-3 | TRBD2 | CASSNLAGGPYEQYF | TGTGCCAGCAGTAATCTAGCGGGGGGACCCTACGAGCAGTACTTC
TRBJ2-7 | few | TRBV9 | . | CASSVDGAYEQYF | TGTGCCAGCAGCGTCGACGGAGCCTACGAGCAGTACTTC
TRBJ2-7 | . | TRBV19 | . | CASSPGPALIYEQYF | TGTGCCAGTAGCCCCGGGCCAGCCCTAATCTACGAGCAGTACTTC
TRBJ1-5 | few | TRBV11-3 | . | CASSLLLGRGRPNSNQPQHF | TGTGCCAGCAGCCTCCTTTTGGGTCGGGGGAGGCCCAATAGCAATCAGCCCCAGCATTTT
TRBJ2-2 | . | TRBV11-3 | TRBD2 | CASSLFSGVANTGELFF | TGTGCCAGCAGCTTATTTAGCGGGGTCGCGAACACCGGGGAGCTGTTTTTT
TRBJ2-3 | large | TRBV6-8 | . | CASSYSRDGTDTQYF | TGTGCCAGCAGTTACTCGCGAGATGGAACAGATACGCAGTATTTT
TRBJ2-7 | . | TRBV28 | . | CASSRTFPPEQYF | TGTGCCAGCAGCCGTACATTCCCCCCCGAGCAGTACTTC
TRBJ2-6 | . | TRBV19 | . | CASLNWGPGANVLTF | TGTGCCAGTCTGAACTGGGGCCCTGGGGCCAACGTCCTGACTTTC
TRBJ1-5 | few | TRBV15 | . | CATSGPGTANQPQHF | TGTGCCACCAGCGGCCCAGGGACGGCAAATCAGCCCCAGCATTTT
TRBJ2-3 | . | TRBV18 | . | CASSPRPPSGRSTDTQYF | TGTGCCAGCTCACCACGTCCCCCCTCGGGGAGGAGCACAGATACGCAGTATTTT
TRBJ2-1 | . | TRBV9 | . | CASSVGLASPVEQFF | TGTGCCAGCAGCGTAGGGCTAGCGAGCCCCGTTGAGCAGTTCTTC
TRBJ2-5 | . | TRBV11-3 | . | CASSPTRNLETQYF | TGTGCCAGCAGCCCCACTAGAAACCTCGAGACCCAGTACTTC
TRBJ2-3 | . | TRBV29-1 | TRBD2 | CSVQSGGTDTQYF | TGCAGCGTTCAGAGCGGGGGGACAGATACGCAGTATTTT
TRBJ1-1 | . | TRBV6-8 | . | CASSVSQQTEAFF | TGTGCCAGCAGTGTTTCCCAGCAGACTGAAGCTTTCTTT
TRBJ2-2 | medium-sized | TRBV6-8 | . | CAIHPQGNGELFF | TGTGCCATCCACCCTCAGGGAAACGGGGAGCTGTTTTTT
TRBJ1-1 | large | TRBV11-3 | . | CASSQGRDGNTEAFF | TGTGCCAGCAGTCAGGGTCGGGATGGGAACACTGAAGCTTTCTTT
TRBJ1-3 | . | TRBV6-8 | . | CASRPSSGNTIYF | TGTGCCAGCAGACCGAGCTCTGGAAACACCATATATTTT
TRBJ2-5 | . | TRBV28 | . | CASSFPAQGKETQYF | TGTGCCAGCAGTTTCCCGGCACAGGGAAAAGAGACCCAGTACTTC
TRBJ2-5 | . | TRBV6-8 | . | CASSFTTRQETQYF | TGTGCCAGCAGTTTTACAACTCGTCAAGAGACCCAGTACTTC
TRBJ1-3 | few | TRBV16 | TRBD1 | CASSQWGQGNTIYF | TGTGCCAGCAGCCAATGGGGACAGGGAAACACCATATATTTT
TRBJ1-1 | . | TRBV12-5 | TRBD1 | CASKSGTGGVNTEAFF | TGTGCCAGCAAATCCGGGACAGGGGGAGTGAACACTGAAGCTTTCTTT
TRBJ2-5 | . | TRBV18 | . | CASSPGTEETQYF | TGTGCCAGCTCACCAGGGACGGAAGAGACCCAGTACTTC
TRBJ1-1 | few | TRBV6-8 | TRBD1 | CASSPGQWNTEAFF | TGTGCCAGCAGTCCGGGACAGTGGAACACTGAAGCTTTCTTT
TRBJ2-1 | . | TRBV19 | . | CASGGSSYNEQFF | TGTGCCAGTGGGGGGAGCTCCTACAATGAGCAGTTCTTC
TRBJ1-1 | large | TRBV6-8 | TRBD1 | CASSYSRDRGNTEAFF | TGTGCCAGCAGTTACTCGCGGGACAGGGGGAACACTGAAGCTTTCTTT
TRBJ2-1 | . | TRBV19 | . | CASSIGVRDEQFF | TGTGCCAGTAGTATCGGGGTTAGAGATGAGCAGTTCTTC